What follows is one T cell receptor beta chain and its context. The antigen is unknown. At one of its ends the junction is not consistent with the germline gene, which may arise from a read error. Germline V gene sequence: CDR1 MNHEY, CDR2 SMNVEV (reference sequence). CDR3 length equals 14 residues. This sample is part of a study of glioma-infiltrating T cells. Study-level points and caveats: Only very few CDR3 sequences appeared in both tissue and blood. Tissue-blood divergence was below expectation in non-neoplastic patients, above in gliomas.

The iRepertoire nested amplicon-rescue multiplex PCR amplified TCR alpha and beta CDR3s from RNA. Input was roughly 100-450 ng of tissue mRNA or PBMC total RNA. TCRdb itself ran the multiplex PCR reads through MiXCR, one entry per CDR3 protein. The sample lists more than 95,000 distinct CDR3 sequences; approximately 25% were seen once. The chain carries TRBV27 and TRBJ2-1; TRBD2 matches at 7 bases. This TCR derives from a human donor with low-grade glioma or glioblastoma, undergoing nonglioma brain surgery, or in good health (not recorded which). The sample comprised glioma tissue, nonneoplastic brain tissue, or PBMCs (not recorded which). The DNA for the CDR3 is TGTGCCAGCAGTGGGCTAGCGGAGTACAATGAGCGGTTCTTC. Residues: CASSGLAEYNERFF.